This record concerns one TCR beta chain sequence. The target antigen is unknown. Primed by a sample-barcoded 5' primer and a J-beta primer mix, a second PCR proceeded for about 6 to 11 cycles. Each of the cDNA molecules was tagged by a template-switch adaptor with 12 random nucleotides. Each sample provided no less than 2.5 million CDR3-containing paired-end reads. TCRdb passed the 5' RACE reads through MiXCR, listing each CDR3 protein once. Seen here are about 640,000 distinct CDR3 sequences, about 53% observed once, and the top ten hold more than 35%. There are 11 residues in the CDR3. Germline-derived CDR1 and CDR2 are DFQATT and SNEGSKA (reference sequence). Trimming cost V 3 bases and J 5 bases, with 8 bases left between them. The sample originates from a study of blood T cells in healthy people across ages. Study-level results: Researchers judged that diversity estimates from one million T cells fell short of true values.

The J gene is TRBJ2-7, the V gene TRBV20-1; D call uncertain. This TCR came from a man aged 55 to 69 in good health. Sequencing was done on a sample of blood. CDR3 loop: CSASLRDEQYF. The CDR3 nucleotides read TGCAGTGCTAGCCTTCGGGACGAGCAGTACTTC.